These T cell receptor beta chains were read from a single sample in a study of blood T cell repertoires in COVID-19. Libraries were prepared by immunoSEQ multiplex PCR; TCRdb keeps only in-frame clonotypes and omits some of them. The sample lists 90,000 to 100,000 clones, around 87% occurring once. The sequenced sample consisted of peripheral blood. These TCRs come from a human donor in a cohort sampled during active COVID-19. Each CDR3 is given with its conserved first and last residue. A D gene is named only where the DNA matches it firmly. Some rows have no size entry. The others give once, few or many, or a class for an expanded clone.

>-|TRBJ2-3|TRBV5-8|TRBD2
CASSRASGGPDTQYF
TGTGCCAGCAGCCGTGCTAGCGGGGGACCAGATACGCAGTATTTT
>-|TRBJ2-5|TRBV4-1|-
CASSHAARRAGDQETQYF
TGCGCCAGCAGCCATGCTGCGCGTCGGGCAGGGGACCAAGAGACCCAGTACTTC
>-|TRBJ2-5|TRBV19|-
CASSIVQGAGETQYF
TGTGCCAGTAGTATAGTACAGGGAGCCGGAGAGACCCAGTACTTC
>-|TRBJ1-1|TRBV5-1|TRBD1
CASSTGTDEAFF
TGCGCCAGCAGCACGGGGACAGATGAAGCTTTCTTT
>-|TRBJ2-7|TRBV7-2|TRBD1
CASSIAGTGTYEQYF
TGTGCCAGCAGCATAGCCGGGACAGGAACCTACGAGCAGTACTTC
>-|TRBJ2-7|TRBV9|-
CASSVAPGGFSYEQYF
TGTGCCAGCAGCGTAGCCCCCGGGGGATTCTCCTACGAGCAGTACTTC
>-|TRBJ1-2|TRBV27|-
CASRGSTGSDYGYTF
TGTGCCAGCAGAGGATCAACAGGGTCGGACTATGGCTACACCTTC
>-|TRBJ1-1|TRBV6-1|-
CASSERTEAFF
TGTGCCAGCAGTGAGAGGACTGAAGCTTTCTTT
>-|TRBJ1-3|TRBV18|TRBD1
CASSPTGGSGNTIYF
TGTGCCAGCTCACCCACAGGGGGCTCTGGAAACACCATATATTTT
>-|TRBJ2-1|TRBV7-9|TRBD2
CASSLVPVAGNSYNEQFF
TGTGCCAGCAGCTTAGTCCCGGTAGCGGGGAACTCCTACAATGAGCAGTTCTTC
>few|TRBJ1-4|TRBV6-5|-
CASSPNKISNEKLFF
TGTGCCAGCAGCCCGAACAAGATCTCTAATGAAAAACTGTTTTTT
>-|TRBJ1-4|TRBV5-1|TRBD1
CASSPGQGKEKLFF
TGCGCCAGCAGCCCGGGACAGGGGAAGGAAAAACTGTTTTTT
>-|TRBJ2-3|TRBV14|TRBD2
CASSPGTSGTDTQYF
TGTGCCAGCAGCCCTGGGACTAGCGGGACCGATACGCAGTATTTT
>-|TRBJ2-3|TRBV7-6|-
CASSLADTRTDTQYF
TGTGCCAGCAGCTTAGCCGACACCCGCACAGATACGCAGTATTTT
>-|TRBJ1-1|TRBV3-1/TRBV3-2|-
CASSQGGLFHTEAFF
TGTGCCAGCAGCCAAGGTGGGCTCTTCCACACTGAAGCTTTCTTT
>-|TRBJ1-3|TRBV19|-
CASSTDYSSGNTIYF
TGTGCCAGTAGTACTGATTACAGCTCTGGAAACACCATATATTTT
>-|TRBJ1-1|TRBV2|TRBD1
CASSSGTGTSSGEAFF
TGTGCCAGCAGTTCCGGGACAGGGACGTCTTCGGGTGAAGCTTTCTTT
>-|TRBJ2-7|TRBV6-5|TRBD1
CASSYGADRVNYEQYF
TGTGCCAGCAGTTACGGGGCGGACAGGGTTAACTACGAGCAGTACTTC
>once|TRBJ2-7|TRBV28|TRBD2
CASTVAGFYEQYF
TGTGCCAGCACCGTAGCGGGGTTCTACGAGCAGTACTTC
>-|TRBJ1-2|TRBV30|-
CAWSRFRTSSYGYTF
TGTGCCTGGAGTCGGTTTAGGACATCGAGCTATGGCTACACCTTC
>few|TRBJ1-2|TRBV6-1|-
CASSEGANYGYTF
TGTGCCAGCAGTGAGGGAGCTAACTATGGCTACACCTTC
>-|TRBJ2-3|TRBV11-2|TRBD2
CASSYSGTTRKDTQYF
TGTGCCAGCAGCTACAGCGGGACTACTCGTAAAGATACGCAGTATTTT
>-|TRBJ1-5|TRBV3-1/TRBV3-2|TRBD1
CASSTGTGGAQPQHF
TGTGCCAGCAGTACCGGGACAGGGGGCGCCCAGCCCCAGCATTTT
>-|TRBJ2-7|TRBV7-3|TRBD2
CASSFGEGLAGAYYEQYF
TGTGCCAGCAGCTTTGGGGAGGGACTAGCGGGAGCATACTACGAGCAGTACTTC
>-|TRBJ2-7|TRBV28|-
CASNQPGAPSSYEQYF
TGTGCCAGCAACCAACCAGGGGCTCCAAGCTCCTACGAGCAGTACTTC
>few|TRBJ1-6|TRBV4-1|-
CASSEGAQLGPSPLHF
TGCGCCAGCAGCGAAGGGGCCCAATTAGGCCCTTCACCCCTCCACTTT
>-|TRBJ2-7|TRBV6-5|TRBD2
CASSSGLGYEQYF
TGTGCCAGCAGTTCGGGACTAGGATACGAGCAGTACTTC
>-|TRBJ1-5|TRBV6-6|TRBD1
CASRQGGSNQPQHF
TGTGCCAGCAGACAGGGGGGGAGCAATCAGCCCCAGCATTTT